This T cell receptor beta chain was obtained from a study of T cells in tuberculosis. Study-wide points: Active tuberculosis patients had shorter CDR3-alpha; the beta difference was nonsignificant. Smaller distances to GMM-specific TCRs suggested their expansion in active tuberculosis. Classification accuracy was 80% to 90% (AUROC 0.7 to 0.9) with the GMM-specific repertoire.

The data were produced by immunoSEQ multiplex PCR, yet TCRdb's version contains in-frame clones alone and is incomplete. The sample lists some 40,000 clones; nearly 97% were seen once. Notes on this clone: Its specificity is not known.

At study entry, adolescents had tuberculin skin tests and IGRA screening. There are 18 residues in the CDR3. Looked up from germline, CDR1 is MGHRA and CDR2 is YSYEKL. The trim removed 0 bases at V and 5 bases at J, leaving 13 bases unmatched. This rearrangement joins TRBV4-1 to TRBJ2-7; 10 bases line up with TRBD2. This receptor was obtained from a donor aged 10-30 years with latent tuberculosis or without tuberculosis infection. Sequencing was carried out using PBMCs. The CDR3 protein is CASSQEITSGALKNEQYF. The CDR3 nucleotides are TGCGCCAGCAGCCAAGAGATAACTAGCGGGGCTTTGAAGAACGAGCAGTACTTC.